One sample yielded the 30 T cell receptor beta chains listed below, sequenced in a study of blood T cell repertoires in COVID-19. Produced via immunoSEQ multiplex PCR; TCRdb's table is partial and in-frame only. The sample contains over 200,000 clones, around 80% of which appear only once. Sequencing was performed on PBMCs or T cells enriched from blood (not recorded which). The receptors derive from a man between 60 and 75 years old who had recovered from COVID-19.

The chain uses TRBV2 and TRBJ1-6; D might be TRBD1 (6 bases). This CDR3 region has 13 residues. V dropped 7 bases and J dropped 5 bases, with 9 bases sitting between them. Looked up from germline, CDR1 is SNHLY and CDR2 is FYNNEI. CDR3 DNA sequence: TGTGCCAGCATGAGGGGGAATAATTCACCCCTCCACTTT. Translating gives CASMRGNNSPLHF.

The V call is TRBV27, the J call TRBJ2-3; 9 bases are a match to TRBD1. Germline values: CDR1 MNHEY, CDR2 SMNVEV (reference sequence). This CDR3 region has 15 residues. V shed 2 bases, J shed 1 base, and the junction held 1 base outside the gene matches. CDR3 protein: CASSLRDRGTDTQYF. The CDR3, as DNA: TGTGCCAGCAGTTTAAGGGACAGGGGCACAGATACGCAGTATTTT.

This chain uses TRBV2 with TRBJ1-2; 8 bases line up with TRBD1. CDR1 and CDR2 from the germline V gene are SNHLY and FYNNEI. Trimming at V came to 7 bases and at J to 1 base, leaving 5 bases not matched to a gene. The CDR3 loop spans 14 amino acids. The CDR3 region has the DNA TGTGCCAGCACCATGGACAGGGATAACTATGGCTACACCTTC. Translating gives CASTMDRDNYGYTF.

This chain links TRBV11-1 with TRBJ2-7, with D possibly matching TRBD1 (6 bases). With 0 bases removed from V and 4 bases from J, the gap between germline ends came to 16 bases. The germline V gene encodes CDR1 SGHAT and CDR2 FQDESV (reference sequence). The CDR3 has 16 amino acids. CDR3 loop: CASSLASAGVMYEQYF. Written as DNA, the CDR3 is TGTGCCAGCAGCTTAGCGTCGGCAGGGGTTATGTACGAGCAGTACTTC.

This sequence joins TRBV2 and TRBJ1-1; TRBD1 matches at 7 bases. From germline, CDR1 is SNHLY and CDR2 FYNNEI. The CDR3 contains 14 residues. Trimming removed 6 bases from V and 0 bases from J; junction bases left unmatched: 4. The CDR3 nucleotides are TGTGCCAGCAGGTGGGACAGCATGAACACTGAAGCTTTCTTT. The encoded protein is CASRWDSMNTEAFF.

The chain has TRBV6-5 and TRBJ2-4; TRBD2 agrees at 11 bases. The CDR3 runs 16 residues. Unmatched junction bases numbered 8, after V lost 0 bases and J lost 10 bases. Germline-derived CDR1 and CDR2 are MNHEY and SVGAGI. The CDR3 DNA follows: TGTGCCAGCAGTTACTCGCTAGCGGGGGGAACGTCAATTCAGTACTTC. This gives the protein CASSYSLAGGTSIQYF.

V usage is TRBV19 and J usage is TRBJ1-2; D is perhaps TRBD1 (6 bases). Trimming took 10 bases from V and 4 from J, leaving 19 bases between them. CDR1 and CDR2 from the germline V gene are LNHDA and SQIVND (reference sequence). The CDR3 sequence is 14 residues long. The CDR3 coding sequence is TGTGCCACCACCCCGAGGGGGGGAATCTATGGCTACACCTTC. Translated, it gives CATTPRGGIYGYTF.

The J gene is TRBJ1-3, the V gene TRBV29-1; weak D call: TRBD1 (5 bases). The CDR3 is 15 amino acids. Germline lookup yields CDR1 SQVTM and CDR2 ANQGSEA. CDR3 bases: TGCAGAGCGCAGGAGGGGACTCCCTCTGGAAACACCATATATTTT. It encodes CRAQEGTPSGNTIYF.

In DNA form, the CDR3 reads TGTGCCAGCAGCTACAGGAATCAGCCCCAGCATTTT. The encoded protein is CASSYRNQPQHF. The rearrangement joins TRBV12-3 or TRBV12-4 to TRBJ1-5; D is perhaps TRBD1 (5 bases). The CDR3 totals 12 residues. V was trimmed by 6 bases and J by 4 bases, leaving 7 bases between them.

This rearrangement joins TRBV11-1 to TRBJ2-5; 7 nucleotides match TRBD1. The CDR3 covers 16 residues. Germline V lookup: CDR1 SGHAT, CDR2 FQDESV (reference sequence). V lost 1 base, J lost 4 bases, and 9 bases stayed unmatched. CDR3 protein: CASSLGRQGVTETQYF. In nucleotides, the CDR3 is TGTGCCAGCAGCTTAGGGAGACAGGGTGTGACAGAGACCCAGTACTTC.

V is TRBV4-1 and J is TRBJ1-1; no definite D call. The V end lost 0 bases, the J end lost 0 bases, and 20 bases lay between the germline ends. The germline CDR1 and CDR2 sequences are MGHRA and YSYEKL. This CDR3 has 19 residues. CDR3 nucleotide sequence: TGCGCCAGCAGCCAAGACATGAGGACCATAAGGACTTTGAACACTGAAGCTTTCTTT. Protein sequence: CASSQDMRTIRTLNTEAFF.

V is TRBV5-5 and J is TRBJ1-2; no clear D gene. V lost 0 bases to trimming and J lost 1 base, with 7 bases between them. Germline V gene data show CDR1 as SGHKS and CDR2 as YYEKEE (reference sequence). The CDR3 contains 14 residues. The CDR3: CASSLGLSNYGYTF. CDR3 coding DNA: TGTGCCAGCAGCTTGGGTCTGAGTAACTATGGCTACACCTTC.

The rearrangement links TRBV18 to TRBJ2-2; possible D gene TRBD1, 5 bases. Germline values: CDR1 KGHSH, CDR2 LQKENI. The V and J ends lost 0 bases and 0 bases respectively, with 17 bases between them. This CDR3 spans 19 amino acids. The CDR3 loop reads CASSPPFFNRTPNTGELFF. The CDR3 nucleotides read TGTGCCAGCTCACCACCGTTTTTTAACCGGACACCGAACACCGGGGAGCTGTTTTTT.

The chain links TRBV10-3 to TRBJ2-2; 7 nucleotides align to TRBD1. CDR1 ENHRY and CDR2 SYGVKD come from the germline V gene. This CDR3 is built from 14 residues. After removal of 10 bases from V and 8 bases from J, the junction contained 13 bases not matched to a gene. This CDR3 reads CATGQAPSLGELFF. Here the CDR3 DNA reads TGTGCCACAGGACAGGCCCCCTCGTTGGGGGAGCTGTTTTTT.

This chain joins TRBV7-9 and TRBJ2-7, with 8 bases aligning to TRBD1. Trimming removed 4 bases from V and 2 bases from J; junction bases left unmatched: 4. This CDR3 is built from 14 residues. Germline V lookup: CDR1 SEHNR, CDR2 FQNEAQ (reference sequence). This CDR3 is CASSSGQGAYEQYF. CDR3 DNA: TGTGCCAGCAGCTCTGGACAGGGCGCCTACGAGCAGTACTTC.

This clone was detected once. The chain recombines TRBV5-4 with TRBJ1-2, with D unclear. V dropped 0 bases and J dropped 4 bases, with 13 bases sitting between them. The CDR3 runs to 15 residues. Germline CDR1 reads SGHNT; CDR2 reads YYREEE (reference sequence). The CDR3 region is CASSLGGPDPYGYTF. The CDR3 region has the DNA TGTGCCAGCAGCTTGGGCGGGCCCGACCCCTATGGCTACACCTTC.

The gene calls are TRBV28 and TRBJ1-1; TRBD1 matches 8 bases. Germline lookup yields CDR1 MDHEN and CDR2 SYDVKM. V was clipped by 4 bases and J by 5 bases; unmatched bases: 15. CDR3 length: 17 amino acids. The CDR3 is CASSSWTGRGAGTEAFF. CDR3 sequence (DNA): TGTGCCAGCAGTTCATGGACAGGGCGAGGTGCCGGGACTGAAGCTTTCTTT.

This chain joins TRBV4-2 and TRBJ1-4; 7 bases map to TRBD1. CDR3 length: 13 residues. V gave up 4 bases and J gave up 10 bases; unmatched junction bases: 6. Germline values: CDR1 LGHNA, CDR2 YNFKEQ. DNA for the CDR3: TGTGCCAGCAGCCCTGGACAGGTGGCAAAACTGTTTTTT. Its translation: CASSPGQVAKLFF.

This clone has only one observation. This rearrangement joins TRBV6-5 to TRBJ2-7; maybe TRBD2 (6 bases). This CDR3 region has 13 residues. CDR1 is MNHEY and CDR2 is SVGAGI in the germline V gene. V was trimmed by 6 bases and J by 10 bases, leaving 19 bases between them. The CDR3 DNA is TGTGCCAGCAGAGGCGGGGTAGGACCCGGACAGTACTTC. Its translation: CASRGGVGPGQYF.

The J gene is TRBJ2-1, the V gene TRBV3-1 (or the pseudogene TRBV3-2), with D hard to call. Germline assignment: CDR1 LGHDT and CDR2 YNNKEL (reference sequence). The V end was cut by 4 bases, the J end by 5 bases, with 9 bases between. CDR3 length: 13 residues. The CDR3 bases are TGTGCCAGCAGCCTACTGTCCCACAATGAGCAGTTCTTC. This codes for CASSLLSHNEQFF.

The chain couples TRBV7-2 to TRBJ1-4, with TRBD1 matching 8 bases. V lost 5 bases and J lost 8; bases outside the gene matches: 10. Germline V gene data show CDR1 as SGHTA and CDR2 as FQGNSA. CDR3 length: 15 amino acids. The CDR3 is CASSGTGPPGEKLFF. The CDR3 nucleotides are TGTGCCAGCAGCGGGACAGGCCCGCCCGGGGAAAAACTGTTTTTT.

The rearrangement links TRBV12-3 or TRBV12-4 to TRBJ2-1; tentative D call: TRBD1 (6 bases). The CDR3 is made up of 12 amino acids. V shed 3 bases and J shed 10 bases, with 10 bases lying between them. CDR3 residues: CASSFSQGEQFF. The CDR3 region has the DNA TGTGCCAGCAGTTTTAGCCAGGGGGAGCAGTTCTTC.

This clone was counted only a few times. The chain links TRBV5-8 to TRBJ1-1; no reliable D call. Trimming removed 1 base at V and 4 bases at J, with 17 bases between. This CDR3 has 16 residues. In germline, CDR1 is SGHTS, CDR2 YDEGEE. CDR3 nucleotides: TGTGCCAGCAGCTTGCGTAATCGGGGTTTGGGCACTGAAGCTTTCTTT. It yields the protein CASSLRNRGLGTEAFF.

This clone was seen more than once but under ten times. The chain is built from TRBV13 and TRBJ1-2; possible D gene TRBD1, 6 bases. The germline CDR1 and CDR2 sequences are PRHDT and FYEKMQ (reference sequence). CDR3 length equals 16 residues. V was pared by 4 bases and J by 1 base, with 16 bases between. The CDR3 loop is CASSYRFRDNNYGYTF. The DNA for the CDR3 is TGTGCCAGCAGCTACAGATTCCGGGACAATAACTATGGCTACACCTTC.

This chain uses TRBV5-6 with TRBJ1-1; D possibly corresponds to TRBD1 (5 bases). Germline V gene lookup returns CDR1 SGHDT and CDR2 YYEEEE. Trimming cost V 0 bases and J 3 bases, with 12 bases left between them. The CDR3 has 15 amino acids. CDR3 coding DNA: TGTGCCAGCAGCTTGGTAGCGGCGGGGCACACTGAAGCTTTCTTT. This encodes CASSLVAAGHTEAFF.

The rearrangement uses TRBV21-1 and TRBJ2-7; the table gives TRBD1 as D, unverified against the DNA. TRBV21-1 is a pseudogene segment. The CDR3 is 16 residues long. CDR3 coding DNA: TGTGCCAGCAGCCGTCACCGGGACAGGGCCTCCTACGAGCAGTACTTC. It codes for CASSRHRDRASYEQYF.

The genes are TRBV10-3 and TRBJ1-6, with 7 positions matching TRBD1. From germline, CDR1 is ENHRY and CDR2 SYGVKD. The CDR3 consists of 14 residues. The trim removed 0 bases at V and 10 bases at J, leaving 3 bases unmatched. The CDR3 is CAISESRGQSPLHF. The CDR3 DNA reads TGTGCCATCAGTGAGTCAAGGGGGCAATCACCCCTCCACTTT.

This clone occurred once. This chain joins TRBV9 and TRBJ1-2, with D perhaps TRBD1 (5 bases). Trimming removed 0 bases at V and 4 bases at J, with 13 bases between. Germline CDR1 SGDLS, CDR2 YYNGEE. CDR3 length: 15 residues. CDR3 DNA: TGTGCCAGCAGCGTAGAGGTTCGGGGGACCTATGGCTACACCTTC. This sequence encodes CASSVEVRGTYGYTF.

This clone turned up a few times. The chain combines TRBV5-1 with TRBJ1-2, with 7 bases identical to TRBD1. Germline lookup yields CDR1 SGHRS and CDR2 YFSETQ. The CDR3 consists of 13 residues. With 4 bases clipped from V and 7 bases from J, the junction kept 7 bases outside the gene matches. CDR3: CASSTGQARGYTF. The CDR3 bases are TGCGCCAGCAGCACCGGACAGGCGCGTGGCTACACCTTC.

The V gene is TRBV30, the J gene TRBJ1-6, with TRBD1 matching 7 bases. The V and J ends lost 4 bases and 6 bases, in that order; junction bases with no gene match: 9. The CDR3 is made up of 15 amino acids. From germline, CDR1 is GTSNPN and CDR2 SVGIG (reference sequence). CDR3 sequence reads: CAWTETGLGNSPLHF. CDR3 sequence (DNA): TGTGCCTGGACCGAGACAGGGTTGGGTAATTCACCCCTCCACTTT.